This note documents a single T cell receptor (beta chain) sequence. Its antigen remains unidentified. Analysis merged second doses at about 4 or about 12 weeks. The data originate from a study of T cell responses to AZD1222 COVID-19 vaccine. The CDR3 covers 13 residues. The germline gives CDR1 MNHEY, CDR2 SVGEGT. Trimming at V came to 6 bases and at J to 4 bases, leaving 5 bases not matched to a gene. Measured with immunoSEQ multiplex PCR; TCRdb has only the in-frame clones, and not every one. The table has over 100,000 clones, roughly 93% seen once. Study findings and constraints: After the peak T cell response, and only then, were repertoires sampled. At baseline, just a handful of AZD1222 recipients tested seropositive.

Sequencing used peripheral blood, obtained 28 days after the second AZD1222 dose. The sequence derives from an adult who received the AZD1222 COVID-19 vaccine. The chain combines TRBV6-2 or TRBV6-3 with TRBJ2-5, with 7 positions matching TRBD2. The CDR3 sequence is CASSTGGIETQYF. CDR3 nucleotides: TGTGCCAGCAGCACGGGAGGTATAGAGACCCAGTACTTC.